The 27 T cell receptor beta chains in this list originate from one sample, sequenced in a study of OX40 agonist ivuxolimab in advanced cancers. Measured with immunoSEQ multiplex PCR; TCRdb has only the in-frame clones, and not every one. The table records about 34,000 clones, 83% of them present only once. This sample comprised CD4+ or CD8+ T cells sorted from blood, obtained in a trial of the OX40 agonist ivuxolimab. These receptors came from an adult with an advanced solid tumor such as melanoma, head and neck, liver or kidney cancer.

CDR3 DNA sequence: TGTGCCAGCAGTTACGGGACCAGCACCGGGGAGCTGTTTTTT. Its translation: CASSYGTSTGELFF. The chain couples TRBV6-5 to TRBJ2-2, with D possibly called TRBD1 or TRBD2 (5 bases each). CDR1 is MNHEY and CDR2 is SVGAGI in the germline V gene. The CDR3 loop spans 14 amino acids. Trimming left V 2 bases short and J 4 bases short, with 8 bases between.

This clone was recorded once. The V gene is TRBV7-2, the J gene TRBJ2-7, with TRBD1 matching 7 bases. This CDR3 comprises 13 residues. The V gene's germline CDR1 is SGHTA and CDR2 FQGNSA. V dropped 3 bases and J dropped 9; count of bases not matched to a gene: 8. Here the CDR3 reads CASSFGSPGGQYF. CDR3 nucleotide sequence: TGTGCCAGCAGCTTTGGATCACCAGGGGGGCAGTACTTC.

The CDR3 loop reads CASSQEGTSGYNEQFF. DNA of the CDR3: TGCGCCAGCAGCCAAGAGGGGACTAGCGGCTACAATGAGCAGTTCTTC. The chain couples TRBV4-1 to TRBJ2-1, with TRBD2 matching 11 bases. V trimming: 0 bases; J trimming: 3 bases; junction bases outside the gene matches: 1. The length of the CDR3 is 16 residues. Germline values: CDR1 MGHRA, CDR2 YSYEKL.

The chain uses TRBV7-8 and TRBJ2-1; TRBD2 agrees at 12 bases. The CDR3 spans 18 residues. V shed 5 bases, J shed 6 bases, and the junction held 14 bases outside the gene matches. Germline V gene lookup returns CDR1 SGHVS and CDR2 FQNEAQ. In nucleotides, the CDR3 is TGTGCCAGCAGCCCATCCCCGTACACTAGCGGGGGGTTCAATGAGCAGTTCTTC. Protein product: CASSPSPYTSGGFNEQFF.

This rearrangement joins TRBV6-5 to TRBJ2-1; 9 bases match TRBD1. Germline V CDR1 and CDR2: MNHEY, SVGAGI. The CDR3 extends over 15 amino acids. Germline trimming cut 6 bases from V and 3 bases from J; bases unmatched to any gene: 6. CDR3 residues: CASRSGQGLYNEQFF. CDR3 nucleotide sequence: TGTGCCAGCAGGTCCGGACAGGGGCTCTACAATGAGCAGTTCTTC.

This sequence joins TRBV14 and TRBJ1-2; 9 bases line up with TRBD1. The CDR3 loop spans 15 amino acids. V shed 4 bases and J 4 bases; nucleotides not matched to a gene: 7. Germline CDR1 reads SGHDN; CDR2 reads FVKESK. The CDR3 here is CASSLPGTGPYGYTF. DNA for the CDR3: TGTGCCAGCAGCCTTCCCGGGACAGGGCCCTATGGCTACACCTTC. Combining the CDR3 with reference TRBV14 and TRBJ1-2 gives the whole variable domain EAGVTQFPSHSVIEKGQTVTLRCDPISGHDNLYWYRRVMGKEIKFLLHFVKESKQDESGMPNNRFLAERTGGTYSTLKVQPAELEDSGVYFCASSLPGTGPYGYTFGSGTRLTVV.

CDR3 amino acids: CASSQLGQGGPTNEKLFF. DNA of the CDR3: TGTGCCAGCAGCCAACTGGGACAAGGGGGCCCAACTAATGAAAAACTGTTTTTT. V and J are TRBV14 and TRBJ1-4, with TRBD1 matching 7 bases. From germline, CDR1 is SGHDN and CDR2 FVKESK. V lost 2 bases, J lost 0 bases, and 9 bases stayed unmatched. The CDR3 loop spans 18 amino acids.

V usage is TRBV5-4 and J usage is TRBJ2-7, with D possibly TRBD2 on 6 matching bases. This CDR3 region has 15 residues. Trimming removed 4 bases at V and 0 bases at J, with 14 bases between. The germline V gene encodes CDR1 SGHNT and CDR2 YYREEE (reference sequence). CDR3 coding DNA: TGTGCCAGCAGCCCCCCCGGGGGTCCCTCCTACGAGCAGTACTTC. It codes for CASSPPGGPSYEQYF.

The chain couples TRBV7-9 to TRBJ2-1; D uncertain. This CDR3 has 14 residues. Trimming shortened V by 3 bases and J by 5 bases, and 11 bases separated the two germline ends. CDR1 SEHNR and CDR2 FQNEAQ come from the germline V gene (reference sequence). The CDR3: CASSFWADHNEQFF. The CDR3 coding sequence is TGTGCCAGCAGCTTTTGGGCCGACCACAATGAGCAGTTCTTC.

The chain has TRBV30 and TRBJ1-4, with D uncertain. Looked up from germline, CDR1 is GTSNPN and CDR2 is SVGIG (reference sequence). The CDR3 runs to 10 residues. CDR3 sequence reads: CGMEAEKLFF. For the CDR3, the DNA is TGTGGGATGGAGGCGGAAAAACTGTTTTTT.

V usage is TRBV7-9 and J usage is TRBJ1-3; D remains unclear. With 7 bases removed from V and 7 bases from J, the gap between germline ends came to 17 bases. In germline, CDR1 is SEHNR, CDR2 FQNEAQ (reference sequence). The CDR3 sequence is 14 residues long. CDR3 sequence: CASNPTASVNTIYF. The CDR3 nucleotides read TGTGCCAGCAATCCGACCGCTAGCGTGAACACCATATATTTT.

This clone was recorded once. This rearrangement joins TRBV28 to TRBJ2-7; either TRBD1 or TRBD2 may fit D (6 bases each). The CDR3 covers 15 residues. In germline, CDR1 is MDHEN, CDR2 SYDVKM. V was shortened by 5 bases and J by 6 bases, with 20 bases between the two germline ends. Written as DNA, the CDR3 is TGTGCCAGCAGTCTAAACGAGGGGGGAGAAGCCGAGCAGTACTTC. It encodes CASSLNEGGEAEQYF.

This clone has more than one count but fewer than ten. The gene calls are TRBV5-4 and TRBJ2-7; a possible D gene is TRBD2 (5 bases). The CDR3 loop spans 14 amino acids. The germline V gene has CDR1 SGHNT and CDR2 YYREEE (reference sequence). V was trimmed by 4 bases and J by 5 bases, leaving 16 bases between them. DNA of the CDR3: TGTGCCAGCAGCCTCGCATGGGGAGACAACGAGCAGTACTTC. This encodes CASSLAWGDNEQYF.

The chain carries TRBV2 and TRBJ1-6; tentative D call: TRBD1 (5 bases). The germline CDR1 and CDR2 sequences are SNHLY and FYNNEI. The CDR3 sequence is 15 residues long. V lost 4 bases to trimming and J lost 7 bases, with 14 bases between them. In nucleotides, the CDR3 is TGTGCCAGCAGTGTAAGGGCGGGGGAGAATTCACCCCTCCACTTT. Protein product: CASSVRAGENSPLHF.

A note on this clone: At one of its ends the junction is not consistent with the germline gene, which may arise from a read error. V is TRBV7-9 and J is TRBJ2-1, with D unclear. The germline V gene encodes CDR1 SEHNR and CDR2 FQNEAQ (reference sequence). The CDR3 spans 13 residues. The CDR3 DNA reads TGTGCCAGCGGCTTCTCGCAATACAATGAGCAGTTCTTC. Its translation: CASGFSQYNEQFF.

The chain recombines TRBV4-1 with TRBJ2-2; TRBD1 or TRBD2 may be the D gene (5 bases each). CDR1 and CDR2 (germline): MGHRA, YSYEKL. The CDR3 has 18 amino acids. V lost 4 bases and J lost 3, with 21 bases in between. CDR3 amino acids: CASSLSPWGSRDTGELFF. The CDR3 DNA reads as TGCGCCAGCAGCCTATCCCCTTGGGGGAGTCGAGACACCGGGGAGCTGTTTTTT.

The chain links TRBV29-1 to TRBJ2-2; D perhaps matches TRBD2 (5 bases). The CDR3 runs to 12 residues. CDR1 is SQVTM and CDR2 is ANQGSEA in the germline V gene. V was shortened by 4 bases and J by 6 bases, with 9 bases between the two germline ends. The CDR3 DNA sequence: TGCAGCGTTGCCCGGGGAGCCGGGGAGCTGTTTTTT. Encoded protein: CSVARGAGELFF.

V gene TRBV4-3 combines with J gene TRBJ1-1; D call uncertain. Looked up from germline, CDR1 is LGHNA and CDR2 is YSLEER. The CDR3 extends over 15 amino acids. Trimming removed 5 bases at V and 4 bases at J, with 17 bases between. In DNA, the CDR3 is TGCGCCAGCAGCTCGACTGGGCAGCCGGGCACTGAAGCTTTCTTT. Its translation: CASSSTGQPGTEAFF.

This clone was seen a handful of times. This chain uses TRBV11-2 with TRBJ2-2; D remains unclear. The CDR3 consists of 14 residues. The ends were cut back, 3 bases at V and 5 bases at J, with 10 bases in the middle. CDR1 is SGHAT and CDR2 is FQNNGV in the germline V gene. This CDR3 reads CASSLAGGTGELFF. CDR3 DNA sequence: TGTGCCAGCAGCTTGGCCGGTGGGACCGGGGAGCTGTTTTTT. Based on the CDR3 plus reference TRBV11-2 and TRBJ2-2, the full variable domain is EAGVAQSPRYKIIEKRQSVAFWCNPISGHATLYWYQQILGQGPKLLIQFQNNGVVDDSQLPKDRFSAERLKGVDSTLKIQPAKLEDSAVYLCASSLAGGTGELFFGEGSRLTVL.

The V and J genes are TRBV19 and TRBJ2-2; no clear D. The CDR3 covers 12 residues. The V end lost 5 bases, the J end lost 5 bases, and 6 bases lay between the germline ends. Germline V CDR1 and CDR2: LNHDA, SQIVND (reference sequence). This CDR3 is CASSFRTGELFF. The DNA of the CDR3 is TGTGCCAGTAGTTTCCGTACCGGGGAGCTGTTTTTT. The full variable domain, with the rest looked up from reference TRBV19 and TRBJ2-2, is DGGITQSPKYLFRKEGQNVTLSCEQNLNHDAMYWYRQDPGQGLRLIYYSQIVNDFQKGDIAEGYSVSREKKESFPLTVTSAQKNPTAFYLCASSFRTGELFFGEGSRLTVL.

The rearrangement joins TRBV19 to TRBJ2-3, with D perhaps TRBD2 (5 bases). Germline V gene lookup returns CDR1 LNHDA and CDR2 SQIVND (reference sequence). V was cut by 2 bases and J by 0 bases, with 9 bases left in between. The CDR3 has 15 residues. The DNA for the CDR3 is TGTGCCAGTAGTATAACCCCGGGGAGCACAGATACGCAGTATTTT. Translated: CASSITPGSTDTQYF.

The chain carries TRBV7-9 and TRBJ2-3; 9 bases are shared with TRBD1. CDR1 is SEHNR and CDR2 is FQNEAQ in the germline V gene (reference sequence). Trimming cost V 4 bases and J 4 bases; bases outside gene matches: 9. The CDR3 loop spans 16 amino acids. CDR3 coding DNA: TGTGCCAGCAGCTCAAACAGGGGGCTGGGACCAGATACGCAGTATTTT. It specifies CASSSNRGLGPDTQYF.

The gene calls are TRBV6-6 and TRBJ1-4; 9 bases align to TRBD1. The germline V gene encodes CDR1 MNHNY and CDR2 SVGAGI (reference sequence). This CDR3 has 15 amino acids. The junction had 7 bases not matched to a gene; V was cut back by 4 bases and J by 7 bases. The CDR3 DNA is TGTGCCAGCAGTTCCCAGGGACAGGGATTTGAAAAACTGTTTTTT. Amino acids: CASSSQGQGFEKLFF.

The chain combines TRBV5-6 with TRBJ1-6, with D unclear. The CDR3 spans 14 residues. The germline V gene has CDR1 SGHDT and CDR2 YYEEEE. Trimming left V 1 base short and J 7 bases short, with 9 bases between. The CDR3 region has the DNA TGTGCCAGCAGCTTGTCTCACGGGAATTCACCCCTCCACTTT. Translating gives CASSLSHGNSPLHF.

This clone was seen only a few times. The CDR3 DNA is TGTGCCAGCAGTTCCCGAGCGGGAGGAGGGACAGATACGCAGTATTTT. It encodes CASSSRAGGGTDTQYF. The chain links TRBV6-4 to TRBJ2-3; TRBD2 matches 9 bases. Germline V gene data show CDR1 as MRHNA and CDR2 as SNTAGT. V lost 5 bases and J lost 3; bases outside the gene matches: 9. CDR3 size: 16 residues.

The CDR3 DNA sequence: TGTGCCAGCAGCCAGTTAGGGGGCTACGAGCAGTACTTC. The encoded protein is CASSQLGGYEQYF. The rearrangement joins TRBV14 to TRBJ2-7, with TRBD1 as a possible D gene (6 bases). V was clipped by 3 bases and J by 3 bases, with 9 bases between them. This CDR3 comprises 13 residues. In germline, CDR1 is SGHDN, CDR2 FVKESK. Full variable domain (outside the CDR3, taken from reference TRBV14 and TRBJ2-7): EAGVTQFPSHSVIEKGQTVTLRCDPISGHDNLYWYRRVMGKEIKFLLHFVKESKQDESGMPNNRFLAERTGGTYSTLKVQPAELEDSGVYFCASSQLGGYEQYFGPGTRLTVT.

The genes are TRBV5-5 and TRBJ2-7, with TRBD1 matching 8 bases. In germline, CDR1 is SGHKS, CDR2 YYEKEE (reference sequence). The ends lost 0 bases at V and 5 bases at J; junction bases unmatched: 4. This CDR3 has 14 residues. The CDR3 sequence is CASSLGQGANEQYF. For the CDR3, the DNA is TGTGCCAGCAGCTTGGGTCAGGGGGCCAACGAGCAGTACTTC.